The present TCR beta chain was sequenced within a study of cytomegalovirus exposure and HLA in healthy donors. Study-wide background: In an earlier analysis, around 120 million unique TCR beta sequences were found from about 190 million T cells. Overall study findings and caveats: According to an earlier analysis, most TCR beta V segments yielded productive rearrangements about 90% or about 30% of the time. Most TCRs appeared rarely, but some public TCRs recurred in many donors.

Points on this clone: Its antigen is as yet unknown.

The germline V gene encodes CDR1 MDHEN and CDR2 SYDVKM. The CDR3 has 13 residues. Trimming removed 10 bases at V and 2 bases at J, with 13 bases between. With 60 Vbeta and 13 Jbeta primers, the PCR was carried out. The repertoire was sequenced with immunoSEQ multiplex PCR; TCRdb's copy has only in-frame clones and lacks some. The table shows some 200,000 clones, with 70% to 80% occurring only once. Sequenced: PBMCs. This sequence originates from a male donor in good health and CMV-seropositive. This chain links TRBV28 with TRBJ2-3; a weak D match, TRBD1 (6 bases). The CDR3 loop reads CATDRTFTDTQYF. The CDR3, as DNA: TGTGCCACCGACAGGACCTTCACAGATACGCAGTATTTT.